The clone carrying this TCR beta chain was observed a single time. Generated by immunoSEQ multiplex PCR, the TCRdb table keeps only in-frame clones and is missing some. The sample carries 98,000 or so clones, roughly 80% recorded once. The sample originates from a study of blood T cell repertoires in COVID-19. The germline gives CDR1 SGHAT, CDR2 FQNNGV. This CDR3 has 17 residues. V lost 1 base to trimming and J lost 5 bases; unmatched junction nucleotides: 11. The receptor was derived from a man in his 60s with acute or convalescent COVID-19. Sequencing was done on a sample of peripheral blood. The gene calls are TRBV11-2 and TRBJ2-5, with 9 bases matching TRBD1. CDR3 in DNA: TGTGCCAGCAGCTTAGGCCAGGGGACAGGGTTCCCCGAGACCCAGTACTTC. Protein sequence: CASSLGQGTGFPETQYF.